A selection of T cell receptor beta chains follows, all from one sample in a study of blood T cell repertoires in COVID-19. The protocol was immunoSEQ multiplex PCR, while the TCRdb copy is restricted to in-frame clones and leaves out a portion. Here the sample spans under 250,000 clones, roughly 87% being singletons. Specimen: peripheral blood. The source of these receptors is a man aged 18 to 29 with active or convalescent COVID-19. The CDR3 runs from the conserved cysteine through the conserved F or W. Each record gives: V gene, J gene, clone size, D gene, CDR3 DNA, CDR3 protein. D genes are given only for firm matches. The listing skips clone size in some rows; elsewhere it reads once, few, many or a size class.

>TRBV9|TRBJ1-3|.|.
TGTGCCAGCAGCATAGACAGAGGAAACACCATATATTTT
CASSIDRGNTIYF
>TRBV4-3|TRBJ2-5|.|TRBD1
TGCGCCAGCAGTCCAAGTAGACAGGGAGAGACCCAGTACTTC
CASSPSRQGETQYF
>TRBV6-2/TRBV6-3|TRBJ1-2|.|.
TGTGCCAGCAGTTACTCCCTTATTGGCTACACCTTC
CASSYSLIGYTF
>TRBV7-3|TRBJ2-5|.|.
TGTGCCAGCAGCAGGGGGTTTGAGGAGACCCAGTACTTC
CASSRGFEETQYF
>TRBV2|TRBJ2-7|.|.
TGTGCCAGCAGGTTTAGCTTTCTATACGAGCAGTACTTC
CASRFSFLYEQYF
>TRBV28|TRBJ2-5|.|.
TGTGCCAGCAGTTACGGACAGTTTCAAGAGACCCAGTACTTC
CASSYGQFQETQYF
>TRBV4-1|TRBJ2-7|.|.
TGCGCCAGCAGCCAAGAAAGGGGTTCCTACGAGCAGTACTTC
CASSQERGSYEQYF
>TRBV5-6|TRBJ1-2|.|.
TGTGCCAGCAGCCCCCCGGGGACAAGTATCTATGGCTACACCTTC
CASSPPGTSIYGYTF
>TRBV3-1/TRBV3-2|TRBJ1-4|.|TRBD1
TGTGCCAGCAGCTATCGGGACAGTAATGAAAAACTGTTTTTT
CASSYRDSNEKLFF
>TRBV7-8|TRBJ1-5|.|.
TGTGCCAGCAGCCCCAGACAGAAATCGCCCCAGCATTTT
CASSPRQKSPQHF
>TRBV6-5|TRBJ2-7|.|TRBD1
TGTGCCAGCAGGGGAGCCGGGACAGGGCCCTACGAGCAGTACTTC
CASRGAGTGPYEQYF
>TRBV3-1/TRBV3-2|TRBJ1-1|.|TRBD1
TGTGCCAGCAGCCACCTACCAAGACAGGGACTTTCCACTGAAGCTTTCTTT
CASSHLPRQGLSTEAFF
>TRBV2|TRBJ1-5|.|.
TGTGCCAGCAGCCCACTCGTTAGCAATCAGCCCCAGCATTTT
CASSPLVSNQPQHF
>TRBV2|TRBJ2-7|.|.
TGTGCCAGCAGTGAATCTGTAGTAGGAGGGGCGGGCTACTTC
CASSESVVGGAGYF
>TRBV6-4|TRBJ1-2|.|TRBD1
TGTGCCAGCAGTGATAGAGATGGAGGGACAGGGAAGGTCTATGGCTACACCTTC
CASSDRDGGTGKVYGYTF
>TRBV10-3|TRBJ1-2|.|TRBD1
TGTGCCATCAGTGATATGACAGGGGAATACGGCTACACCTTC
CAISDMTGEYGYTF
>TRBV5-5|TRBJ2-3|.|TRBD2
TGTGCCAGCAGCTCCCCCAAAGCGGGGCTCGGCACAGATACGCAGTATTTT
CASSSPKAGLGTDTQYF
>TRBV19|TRBJ1-1|.|.
TGTGCCAGTAGCCCTAGGGGGGGCGGATTGAACACTGAAGCTTTCTTT
CASSPRGGGLNTEAFF
>TRBV5-1|TRBJ1-2|.|.
TGCGCCAGCAGCTCGCTTGACAGGAACTTTGGCTACACCTTC
CASSSLDRNFGYTF
>TRBV28|TRBJ1-2|.|TRBD1
TGTGCCAGCAGTTTAATTGGGGACAGCAACTACTATGGCTACACCTTC
CASSLIGDSNYYGYTF
>TRBV3-1/TRBV3-2|TRBJ2-1|.|TRBD2
TGTGCCAGCAGCCAACGCGGGGGGAATAAGAAATCATACAATGAGCAGTTCTTC
CASSQRGGNKKSYNEQFF
>TRBV9|TRBJ1-2|.|.
TGTGCCAGCAGCGCCCAGGGTAACTATGGCTACACCTTC
CASSAQGNYGYTF
>TRBV23-1|TRBJ1-5|.|.
TGCGCCAGCAGTCAATCGGGCAGGGCTGGTCAGCCCCAGCATTTT
CASSQSGRAGQPQHF
>TRBV19|TRBJ1-6|.|.
TGTGCCAGTAGTCGGGAGTCCGCCGCGGGAAATTCACCCCTCCACTTT
CASSRESAAGNSPLHF
>TRBV14|TRBJ2-3|.|.
TGTGCCAGCAGCCCGACAGGTATTGACACAGATACGCAGTATTTT
CASSPTGIDTDTQYF
>TRBV2|TRBJ2-1|.|.
TGTGCCAGCAGCGGGCACAGGGACCAACAAGAGCAGTTCTTC
CASSGHRDQQEQFF
>TRBV4-1|TRBJ2-3|.|TRBD2
TGCGCCAGCAGCCATCGGTCTAGCGGGGACTACACAGATACGCAGTATTTT
CASSHRSSGDYTDTQYF
>TRBV14|TRBJ1-1|.|.
TGTGCCAGCAGCCGCGGGATAAACACTGAAGCTTTCTTT
CASSRGINTEAFF
>TRBV6-5|TRBJ2-3|.|.
TGTGCCAGCAGGATTCGAGGGAGAATCACAGATACGCAGTATTTT
CASRIRGRITDTQYF
>TRBV30|TRBJ1-2|few|TRBD1
TGTGCCTGGAGTGTCGGGGACAGATTTTCCTATGGCTACACCTTC
CAWSVGDRFSYGYTF
>TRBV15|TRBJ1-5|.|.
TGTGCCACCAGCAGAGAACTGGGCCACGGTCAGCCCCAGCATTTT
CATSRELGHGQPQHF
>TRBV18|TRBJ1-4|.|TRBD1
TGTGCCAGCTCGCCGACAGGGGGCAAGGAAAAACTGTTTTTT
CASSPTGGKEKLFF
>TRBV28|TRBJ2-7|.|TRBD1
TGTGCCAGCAGTTTATTCGGACAGGGAGGTCTCGACGAGCAGTACTTC
CASSLFGQGGLDEQYF
>TRBV30|TRBJ1-4|.|.
TGTGCCTGGAGTCCGGGAAGTTTCGGAGAAAAACTGTTTTTT
CAWSPGSFGEKLFF
>TRBV5-8|TRBJ1-1|.|.
TGTGCCAGCAGATCTGGGCAGGGTGGTGGAACTGAAGCTTTCTTT
CASRSGQGGGTEAFF
>TRBV5-6|TRBJ1-5|.|TRBD1
TGTGCCAGCAGCTTACAGGGGAGAAACCAGCCCCAGCATTTT
CASSLQGRNQPQHF
>TRBV4-2|TRBJ1-1|once|.
TGTGCCAGCAGCCAAGATCCAGCCCGGGGGACTGAAGCTTTCTTT
CASSQDPARGTEAFF
>TRBV7-8|TRBJ2-1|few|.
TGTGCCAGCAGCTCCTTCGGGGTAGCGGCCTCTTACAATGAGCAGTTCTTC
CASSSFGVAASYNEQFF
>TRBV5-1|TRBJ2-2|.|.
TGCGCCAGCAGCTTTGTACAGGGGGAGCTGTTTTTT
CASSFVQGELFF
>TRBV6-2/TRBV6-3|TRBJ2-1|.|TRBD2
TGTGCCAGCAGTTACGGGCTAGCGGAGGCCAATGAGCAGTTCTTC
CASSYGLAEANEQFF
>TRBV2|TRBJ1-1|.|.
TGTGCCAGCAGTGAAGATGGAACAGGAACCTCACGGGCTTTCTTT
CASSEDGTGTSRAFF
>TRBV13|TRBJ2-1|.|TRBD1
TGTGCCAGCAGCCCCGGGGGCCAGGGGACAGGTGAGCAGTTCTTC
CASSPGGQGTGEQFF
>TRBV29-1|TRBJ1-4|.|.
TGCAGCGTTGAAGAGGTCGCAGGGTTAGGGGAAAAACTGTTTTTT
CSVEEVAGLGEKLFF
>TRBV5-8|TRBJ1-6|.|.
TGTGCCAGCAGCTTGGGGCCTACAGGGCCCGGGACACCCCTCCACTTT
CASSLGPTGPGTPLHF
>TRBV6-5|TRBJ2-3|once|.
TGTGCCAGCAGACAGTCGTGGGGCAGAGATACGCAGTATTTT
CASRQSWGRDTQYF
>TRBV7-9|TRBJ2-1|.|TRBD1
TGTGCCAGCAGCGGGGGGACAGGACGTTACAATGAGCAGTTCTTC
CASSGGTGRYNEQFF
>TRBV28|TRBJ1-1|.|.
TGTGCCAGCAGTTTGGTCAGGGCATCTGAAGCTTTCTTT
CASSLVRASEAFF
>TRBV28|TRBJ2-3|.|TRBD2
TGTGCCAGCAGTTCTAGCGGGAGTGGGTTAGATACGCAGTATTTT
CASSSSGSGLDTQYF
>TRBV28|TRBJ2-7|.|.
TGTGCCAGCAGTTTAGGGCAGGGAAGGATCTCTGGCGAGCAGTACTTC
CASSLGQGRISGEQYF
>TRBV5-1|TRBJ2-2|.|.
TGCGCCAGCAGCCAGACAGTCGACACCGGGGAGCTGTTTTTT
CASSQTVDTGELFF
>TRBV11-2|TRBJ1-2|.|.
TGTGCCAGCAGCTTAGTCGAGGGCTACACCTTC
CASSLVEGYTF
>TRBV13|TRBJ1-1|few|TRBD1
TGTGCCAGCAGTCAACTCGACAGGGCGAACACTGAAGCTTTCTTT
CASSQLDRANTEAFF
>TRBV28|TRBJ2-3|once|.
TGTGCCAGCCTGAGCCAGGACAGAGATACGCAGTATTTT
CASLSQDRDTQYF